The 6 T cell receptor beta chains reported below all come from one sample, sequenced in a study of T cells in Graves' hyperthyroidism and ophthalmopathy. Using RNA transcripts as the source, TCR beta CDR3 regions were amplified. The TCR CDR3 first-round RT-PCR relied on the HTBI primer set. Using its own MiXCR run on the multiplex PCR reads, TCRdb lists one record per CDR3 protein. The table has hundreds of thousands of distinct CDR3 sequences, about 12% seen once. Input material: blood. Every receptor here comes from a woman in her late teens or twenties with Graves' hyperthyroidism.

This clonotype was observed at least ten times. The chain uses TRBV7-2 and TRBJ2-3, with a tentative D call TRBD2 (5 bases). CDR1 and CDR2 from the germline V gene are SGHTA and FQGNSA. This CDR3 region has 15 residues. Trimming removed 5 bases at V and 1 base at J, with 13 bases between. CDR3 sequence reads: CASSRRDTGTDTQYF. The CDR3 DNA reads as TGTGCCAGCAGCCGCCGGGATACGGGCACAGATACGCAGTATTTT.

The chain couples TRBV10-3 to TRBJ2-2; D gene unclear. V lost 7 bases to trimming and J lost 2 bases, with 14 bases between them. This CDR3 is 15 amino acids long. Per germline, CDR1 ENHRY and CDR2 SYGVKD. This CDR3 reads CAIIGDRVNTGELFF. CDR3 nucleotides: TGTGCCATCATCGGAGACCGGGTCAACACCGGGGAGCTGTTTTTT.

This clonotype was found many times. The chain couples TRBV6-1 to TRBJ1-2; D unresolved. The germline V and J ends were trimmed by 1 base and 3 bases, with 0 bases remaining between them. CDR1 is MNHNS, CDR2 SASEGT, per germline. The CDR3 spans 11 residues. Here the CDR3 DNA reads TGTGCCAGCAGTGAAGACTATGGCTACACCTTC. Translating gives CASSEDYGYTF.

This clonotype was counted at least ten times. The rearrangement joins TRBV18 to TRBJ2-1; 7 nucleotides line up with TRBD1. The CDR3 covers 14 residues. Trimming took 3 bases from V and 5 from J; bases not matched to a gene: 4. The germline gives CDR1 KGHSH, CDR2 LQKENI. The CDR3 region is CASSPGTADNEQFF. The CDR3 DNA reads TGTGCCAGCTCACCCGGGACAGCCGACAATGAGCAGTTCTTC. The whole variable domain, remainder taken from reference TRBV18 and TRBJ2-1, is NAGVMQNPRHLVRRRGQEARLRCSPMKGHSHVYWYRQLPEEGLKFMVYLQKENIIDESGMPKERFSAEFPKEGPSILRIQQVVRGDSAAYFCASSPGTADNEQFFGPGTRLTVL.

V is TRBV28 and J is TRBJ2-7, with no clear D. The CDR3 has 14 amino acids. Germline V gene lookup returns CDR1 MDHEN and CDR2 SYDVKM. V shed 3 bases and J shed 3 bases, with 12 bases lying between them. The CDR3 sequence: CASSLIGFYYEQYF. In DNA form, the CDR3 reads TGTGCCAGCAGTTTGATAGGTTTCTACTACGAGCAGTACTTC.

The chain employs TRBV7-2 and TRBJ2-1; 8 bases agree with TRBD1. V lost 4 bases, J lost 8 bases, and 13 bases stayed unmatched. Germline-derived CDR1 and CDR2 are SGHTA and FQGNSA. This CDR3 is 16 amino acids long. CDR3 sequence: CASSSKAGGGGYEQFF. The CDR3, as DNA: TGTGCCAGCAGCTCAAAGGCAGGGGGCGGTGGTTATGAGCAGTTCTTC.